This paragraph covers one TCR beta chain sequence. Its antigen is undetermined. At one of its ends the junction is not consistent with the germline gene, which may arise from a read error. This entry is derived from a study of post-analysis software for immune sequencing data. Germline CDR1 and CDR2: SGHRS and YFSETQ. This CDR3 contains 16 residues. The TCR beta cDNA libraries carried unique molecular identifiers. TCRdb analysed the PCR reads with MiXCR anew, one entry per CDR3 protein. The top ten clones hold approximately 5.4% of a sample with about 570,000 distinct CDR3 sequences, around 34% of them seen once. Study-level results: About 5 TRBV segments appeared more often in patients than in controls, and TRBV5-6, TRBV5-1 and TRBV20-1 were among these.

The chain is built from TRBV5-1 and TRBJ2-3, with 7 nucleotides matching TRBD2. The receptor was derived from a girl under 18 with multiple sclerosis. The sequenced sample was blood. CDR3 coding DNA: TGCGCCAGCAGCTTGGCAGCTAGCGGAGTCACAGATACGCGGTATTTT. Translating gives CASSLAASGVTDTRYF. Full variable domain (remainder filled in from reference TRBV5-1 and TRBJ2-3): KAGVTQTPRYLIKTRGQQVTLSCSPISGHRSVSWYQQTPGQGLQFLFEYFSETQRNKGNFPGRFSGRQFSNSRSEMNVSTLELGDSALYLCASSLAASGVTDTRYFGPGTRLTVL.